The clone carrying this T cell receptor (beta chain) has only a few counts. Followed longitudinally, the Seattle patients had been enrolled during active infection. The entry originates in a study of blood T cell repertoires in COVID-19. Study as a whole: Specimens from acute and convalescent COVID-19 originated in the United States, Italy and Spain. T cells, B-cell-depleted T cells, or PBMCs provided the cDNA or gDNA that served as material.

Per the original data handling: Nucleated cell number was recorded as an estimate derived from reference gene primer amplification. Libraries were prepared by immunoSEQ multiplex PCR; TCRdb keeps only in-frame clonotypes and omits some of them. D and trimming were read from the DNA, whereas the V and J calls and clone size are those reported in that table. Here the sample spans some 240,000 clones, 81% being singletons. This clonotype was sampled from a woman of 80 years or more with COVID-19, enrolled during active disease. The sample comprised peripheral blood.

The CDR3 nucleotides read TGTGCCAGTCGAAAACAGGGACCAGGGTATCAGCCCCAGCATTTT. Its protein is CASRKQGPGYQPQHF. The V call is TRBV19, the J call TRBJ1-5, with D tentatively TRBD1 (6 bases). The germline gives CDR1 LNHDA, CDR2 SQIVND (reference sequence). The CDR3 is 15 amino acids. Trimming took off 8 bases at V and 5 bases at J, with 19 bases between the two ends.